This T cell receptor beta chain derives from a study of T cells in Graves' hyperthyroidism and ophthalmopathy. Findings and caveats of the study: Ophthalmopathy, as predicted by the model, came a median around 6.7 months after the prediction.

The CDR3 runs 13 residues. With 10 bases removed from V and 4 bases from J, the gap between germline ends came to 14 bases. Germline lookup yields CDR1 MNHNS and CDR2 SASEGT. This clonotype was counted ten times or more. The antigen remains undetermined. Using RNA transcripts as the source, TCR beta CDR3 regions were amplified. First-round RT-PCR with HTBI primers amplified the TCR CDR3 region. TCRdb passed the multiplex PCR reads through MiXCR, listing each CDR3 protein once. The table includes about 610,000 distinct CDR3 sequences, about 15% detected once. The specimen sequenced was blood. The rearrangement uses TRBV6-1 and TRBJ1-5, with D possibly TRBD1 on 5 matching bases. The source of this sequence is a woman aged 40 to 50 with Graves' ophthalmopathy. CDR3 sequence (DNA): TGTGCCACCGACCGACAGTTTAATCAGCCCCAGCATTTT. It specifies CATDRQFNQPQHF.